The 26 T cell receptor beta chains presented below share a single source sample, sequenced in a study of OX40 agonist ivuxolimab in advanced cancers. Sequenced by immunoSEQ multiplex PCR; TCRdb stores in-frame clones only, minus some. The sample yields roughly 60,000 clones, roughly nine tenths seen once. Sample: CD4+ or CD8+ T cells sorted from blood, taken in a trial of the OX40 agonist ivuxolimab. The source is an adult with an advanced solid tumor such as melanoma, head and neck, liver or kidney cancer.

J is TRBJ2-7 and V is TRBV4-2, with TRBD2 as a possible D gene (5 bases). CDR3 size: 22 residues. The V end lost 1 base, the J end lost 8 bases, and 39 bases lay between the germline ends. Germline V CDR1 and CDR2: LGHNA, YNFKEQ. The CDR3 region is CASSQVFGLLFLLYYEGEKQYF. DNA of the CDR3: TGTGCCAGCAGCCAAGTATTCGGACTCCTTTTTCTCCTTTACTACGAGGGAGAGAAGCAGTACTTC.

This clone was observed a single time. This chain links TRBV2 with TRBJ1-5, with D possibly matching TRBD1 (5 bases). The germline V and J ends were trimmed by 8 bases and 1 base, with 15 bases remaining between them. The CDR3 extends over 15 amino acids. Germline loops: CDR1 SNHLY, CDR2 FYNNEI. The CDR3 here is CASRGTGRSNQPQHF. The CDR3 DNA reads TGTGCCAGCCGGGGCACGGGACGAAGCAATCAGCCCCAGCATTTT. The variable domain in full, completed from reference TRBV2 and TRBJ1-5, reads EPEVTQTPSHQVTQMGQEVILRCVPISNHLYFYWYRQILGQKVEFLVSFYNNEISEKSEIFDDQFSVERPDGSNFTLKIRSTKLEDSAMYFCASRGTGRSNQPQHFGDGTRLSIL.

The V gene is TRBV6-5, the J gene TRBJ2-7, with 9 nucleotides matching TRBD1. The CDR3 length is 14 residues. Germline V gene data show CDR1 as MNHEY and CDR2 as SVGAGI. With 6 bases clipped from V and 3 bases from J, the junction kept 6 bases outside the gene matches. The CDR3 sequence is CASSGQGTYYEQYF. CDR3 DNA sequence: TGTGCCAGCAGCGGACAGGGGACATACTACGAGCAGTACTTC.

V usage is TRBV12-5 and J usage is TRBJ1-3; the D is unclear. Germline V lookup: CDR1 LGHNT, CDR2 FRNRAP. V lost 0 bases and J 0 bases, leaving 18 bases between the germline ends. The CDR3 length is 19 residues. The CDR3 here is CASGLVFNGRLSSGNTIYF. DNA for the CDR3: TGTGCTAGTGGTTTGGTATTTAACGGGCGCCTGTCCTCTGGAAACACCATATATTTT.

The CDR3 reads CASSPTGGHYEQYF. Written as DNA, the CDR3 is TGTGCCAGCAGCCCGACAGGGGGACACTACGAGCAGTACTTC. The chain joins TRBV7-3 to TRBJ2-7; 9 bases match TRBD1. Trimming took 5 bases from V and 3 from J; bases not matched to a gene: 5. Germline assignment: CDR1 SGHTA and CDR2 FQGTGA. The CDR3 runs to 14 residues.

The chain combines TRBV4-2 with TRBJ2-2; a possible D gene is TRBD1 (6 bases). The CDR3 spans 15 residues. Between the trimmed V and J ends, which lost 6 bases and 9 bases, there was a span of 20 bases. CDR1 and CDR2 (germline): LGHNA, YNFKEQ. For the CDR3, the DNA is TGTGCCAGCAGTCAAACAGGGAGTTCTGTGAGGGAGCTGTTTTTT. Translating it yields CASSQTGSSVRELFF.

This chain links TRBV4-2 with TRBJ1-2, with D possibly TRBD1 on 5 matching bases. This CDR3 region has 14 residues. Trimming took 3 bases from V and 3 from J, leaving 11 bases between them. From germline, CDR1 is LGHNA and CDR2 YNFKEQ. The CDR3 region has the DNA TGTGCCAGCAGCCAGGGGCGGCGGGACTATGGCTACACCTTC. This encodes CASSQGRRDYGYTF.

The chain carries TRBV5-1 and TRBJ1-1; D perhaps matches TRBD1 (6 bases). The CDR3 runs 13 residues. Germline loops: CDR1 SGHRS, CDR2 YFSETQ. The V gene lost 1 base and the J gene lost 4 bases, with 8 bases spanning the gap. The CDR3 DNA reads as TGCGCCAGCAGCTTGACAGGGAGCACTGAAGCTTTCTTT. Translation gives CASSLTGSTEAFF.

This clone was seen more than once but under ten times. The V gene is TRBV19, the J gene TRBJ1-1; D perhaps matches TRBD1 (5 bases). V was pared by 6 bases and J by 7 bases, with 12 bases between. This CDR3 contains 12 residues. Germline assignment: CDR1 LNHDA and CDR2 SQIVND (reference sequence). The CDR3 DNA reads TGTGCCAGTAGCCCAGGGAATGGTGAAGCTTTCTTT. It is translated as CASSPGNGEAFF.

This clone was detected once. The V call is TRBV5-8, the J call TRBJ2-3, with a tentative D call TRBD2 (6 bases). Trimming took 4 bases from V and 4 from J, leaving 16 bases between them. The CDR3 contains 15 residues. CDR1 and CDR2 from the germline V gene are SGHTS and YDEGEE. The CDR3, as DNA: TGTGCCAGCAGCCCGGAGGGCAGGATTGCAGATACGCAGTATTTT. It codes for CASSPEGRIADTQYF.

This clone has only a few counts. The CDR3 DNA follows: TGTGCCAGCAGTGAGGGCTATGGCTACACCTTC. As protein: CASSEGYGYTF. J is TRBJ1-2 and V is TRBV2, with D unclear. V lost 3 bases and J lost 4, with 3 bases in between. The CDR3 has 11 residues. CDR1 and CDR2 from the germline V gene are SNHLY and FYNNEI.

The chain employs TRBV7-2 and TRBJ1-5; 8 bases match TRBD1. The CDR3 sequence is 17 residues long. The germline CDR1 and CDR2 sequences are SGHTA and FQGNSA. The junction had 8 bases not matched to a gene; V was cut back by 4 bases and J by 0 bases. CDR3 in DNA: TGTGCCAGCAGCTCCGGGACAGGATTCTTTAGCAATCAGCCCCAGCATTTT. It specifies CASSSGTGFFSNQPQHF.

The chain combines TRBV6-6 with TRBJ2-7, with unresolved D. Deletions cut 2 bases from V and 4 bases from J, with 9 bases between. The CDR3 length is 13 residues. Germline values: CDR1 MNHNY, CDR2 SVGAGI (reference sequence). In DNA, the CDR3 is TGTGCCAGCAGTTACCCTCCCGGATACGAGCAGTACTTC. This codes for CASSYPPGYEQYF.

The V gene is TRBV7-2, the J gene TRBJ2-4; D is perhaps TRBD1 (6 bases). V was cut by 4 bases and J by 4 bases, with 11 bases left in between. The CDR3 is made up of 14 amino acids. Germline CDR1 and CDR2: SGHTA and FQGNSA. The DNA of the CDR3 is TGTGCCAGCAGCTCTACAGGGTCAAAAAACATTCAGTACTTC. It is translated as CASSSTGSKNIQYF.

This chain connects TRBV7-9 to TRBJ1-2; D perhaps matches TRBD1 (5 bases). Germline CDR1 and CDR2: SEHNR and FQNEAQ (reference sequence). Trimming pared 2 bases from V and 7 bases from J, leaving 8 bases between. CDR3 length equals 12 residues. The CDR3 loop reads CASSLQGGGYTF. The DNA of the CDR3 is TGTGCCAGCAGCTTACAGGGCGGTGGCTACACCTTC.

This sequence joins TRBV5-1 and TRBJ1-6; D is uncertain. Germline CDR1 and CDR2: SGHRS and YFSETQ. Trimming stripped 0 bases from V and 6 bases from J, with 16 bases between. The CDR3 is 17 residues long. The CDR3 spells CASSLAEGRSANSPLHF. In DNA, the CDR3 is TGCGCCAGCAGCTTGGCTGAGGGCAGGAGCGCTAATTCACCCCTCCACTTT. The complete variable domain, with remaining parts taken from reference TRBV5-1 and TRBJ1-6, reads KAGVTQTPRYLIKTRGQQVTLSCSPISGHRSVSWYQQTPGQGLQFLFEYFSETQRNKGNFPGRFSGRQFSNSRSEMNVSTLELGDSALYLCASSLAEGRSANSPLHFGNGTRLTVT.

This chain joins TRBV7-2 and TRBJ1-4; D ambiguous. Germline loops: CDR1 SGHTA, CDR2 FQGNSA. CDR3 length: 12 amino acids. V was trimmed by 2 bases and J by 5 bases, leaving 3 bases between them. CDR3 loop: CASSLLNEKLFF. CDR3 DNA: TGTGCCAGCAGCTTATTAAATGAAAAACTGTTTTTT.

The chain joins TRBV19 to TRBJ2-2; 7 bases map to TRBD1. This CDR3 is 14 amino acids long. CDR1 and CDR2 (germline): LNHDA, SQIVND (reference sequence). J lost 1 base, V lost 4 bases, and 0 bases had no gene match. The CDR3 sequence: CASSRQGNTGELFF. The CDR3 bases are TGTGCCAGTAGTAGACAGGGGAACACCGGGGAGCTGTTTTTT.

The V and J genes are TRBV29-1 and TRBJ1-1, with D possibly matching TRBD1 (6 bases). The V and J ends lost 6 bases and 3 bases respectively, with 14 bases between them. Germline lookup yields CDR1 SQVTM and CDR2 ANQGSEA. The CDR3 spans 13 residues. DNA for the CDR3: TGCAGCGTAACTCACAGGGAGGACACTGAAGCTTTCTTT. Translated, it gives CSVTHREDTEAFF.

In DNA, the CDR3 is TGTGCCAGCTCACCTACTACAGGGAATTATGGGTCTTACGGCTACACCTTC. This translates into CASSPTTGNYGSYGYTF. The chain joins TRBV18 to TRBJ1-2, with D possibly matching TRBD1 (6 bases). Per the germline V gene, CDR1 is KGHSH and CDR2 is LQKENI. V lost 3 bases to trimming and J lost 8 bases, with 25 bases between them. This CDR3 is built from 17 residues.

This chain connects TRBV18 to TRBJ2-7; D might be TRBD1 or TRBD2, each matching 5 bases. Germline CDR1 is KGHSH and CDR2 is LQKENI. The CDR3 runs to 14 residues. The V gene lost 4 bases and the J gene lost 1 base, with 11 bases spanning the gap. CDR3 DNA sequence: TGTGCCAGCTCACGCCGGGACGGATCCTACGAGCAGTACTTC. Amino acids: CASSRRDGSYEQYF.

This sequence joins TRBV5-1 and TRBJ2-7, with D maybe TRBD1 (5 bases). Germline lookup yields CDR1 SGHRS and CDR2 YFSETQ. This CDR3 comprises 15 residues. V dropped 0 bases and J dropped 4 bases, with 14 bases sitting between them. The CDR3 spells CASSLAVGVGYEQYF. CDR3 coding DNA: TGCGCCAGCAGCTTGGCGGTAGGGGTCGGTTACGAGCAGTACTTC.

J is TRBJ2-1 and V is TRBV5-4, with D perhaps TRBD2 (5 bases). CDR1 is SGHNT and CDR2 is YYREEE in the germline V gene (reference sequence). CDR3 size: 14 residues. Trimming removed 0 bases at V and 5 bases at J, with 9 bases between. CDR3 coding DNA: TGTGCCAGCAGCTTGGTGCTAGCTAACAATGAGCAGTTCTTC. It is translated as CASSLVLANNEQFF.

V usage is TRBV15 and J usage is TRBJ1-6; D is unresolved. The germline V gene has CDR1 LNHNV and CDR2 YYDKDF (reference sequence). The CDR3 contains 13 residues. Trimming took off 1 base at V and 10 bases at J, with 8 bases between the two ends. CDR3 nucleotides: TGTGCCACCAGCAGAGTCGCGGAGTCACCCCTCCACTTT. The encoded protein is CATSRVAESPLHF.

This clone was recorded only once. The chain joins TRBV2 to TRBJ2-7; no clear D gene. The V end lost 7 bases, the J end lost 2 bases, and 12 bases lay between the germline ends. This CDR3 comprises 13 residues. The germline V gene has CDR1 SNHLY and CDR2 FYNNEI. The CDR3, as DNA: TGTGCCAGCACAGGCACCTTCCCCTACGAGCAGTACTTC. The encoded protein is CASTGTFPYEQYF.

The CDR3 loop reads CASSRYRGPPVTF. DNA for the CDR3: TGTGCCAGCAGTCGCTACAGGGGACCCCCCGTCACCTTC. The chain combines TRBV28 with TRBJ1-2; 7 nucleotides agree with TRBD1. Unmatched junction bases numbered 13, after V lost 5 bases and J lost 13 bases. The CDR3 has 13 residues. Germline V CDR1 and CDR2: MDHEN, SYDVKM.